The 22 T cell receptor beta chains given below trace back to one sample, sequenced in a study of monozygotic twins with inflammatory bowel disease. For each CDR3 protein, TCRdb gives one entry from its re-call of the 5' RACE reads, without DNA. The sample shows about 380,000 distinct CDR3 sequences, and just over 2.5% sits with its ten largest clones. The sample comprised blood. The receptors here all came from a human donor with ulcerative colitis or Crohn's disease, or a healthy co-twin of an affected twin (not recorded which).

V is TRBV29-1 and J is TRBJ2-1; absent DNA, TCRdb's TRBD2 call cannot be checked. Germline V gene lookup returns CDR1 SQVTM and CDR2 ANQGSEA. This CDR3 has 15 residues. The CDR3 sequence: CSVITGRGTYNEQFF.

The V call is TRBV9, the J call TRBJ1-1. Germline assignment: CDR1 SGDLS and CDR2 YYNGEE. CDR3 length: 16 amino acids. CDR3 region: CASSGYSTTKNTEAFF.

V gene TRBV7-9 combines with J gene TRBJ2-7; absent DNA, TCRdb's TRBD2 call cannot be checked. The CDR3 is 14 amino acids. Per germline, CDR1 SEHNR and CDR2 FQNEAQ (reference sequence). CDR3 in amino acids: CASSSETGGYEQYF.

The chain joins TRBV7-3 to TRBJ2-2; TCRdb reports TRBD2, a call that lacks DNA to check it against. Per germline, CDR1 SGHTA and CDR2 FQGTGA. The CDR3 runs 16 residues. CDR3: CASSLTASENTGELFF.

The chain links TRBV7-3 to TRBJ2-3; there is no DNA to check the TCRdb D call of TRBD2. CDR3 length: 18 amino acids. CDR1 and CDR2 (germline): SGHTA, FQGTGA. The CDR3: CASSSDNSGGASTDTQYF.

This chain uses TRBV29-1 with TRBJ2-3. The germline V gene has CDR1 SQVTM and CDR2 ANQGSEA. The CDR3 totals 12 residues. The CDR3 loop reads CSVGELVDTQYF.

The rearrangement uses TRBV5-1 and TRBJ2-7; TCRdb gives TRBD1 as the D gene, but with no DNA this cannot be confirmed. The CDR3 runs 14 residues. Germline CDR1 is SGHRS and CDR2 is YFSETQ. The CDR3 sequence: CASSLVKGSYEQYF.

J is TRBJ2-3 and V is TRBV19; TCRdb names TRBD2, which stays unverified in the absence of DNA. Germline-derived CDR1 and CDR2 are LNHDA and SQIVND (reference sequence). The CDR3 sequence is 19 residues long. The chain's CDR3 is CASSITGLATDSSTDTQYF.

CDR3 sequence reads: CASSLGAGISYEQYF. The rearrangement links TRBV13 to TRBJ2-7; the D call of TRBD2 rests on TCRdb alone, since no DNA is present to check it. CDR3 size: 15 residues. Germline values: CDR1 PRHDT, CDR2 FYEKMQ (reference sequence).

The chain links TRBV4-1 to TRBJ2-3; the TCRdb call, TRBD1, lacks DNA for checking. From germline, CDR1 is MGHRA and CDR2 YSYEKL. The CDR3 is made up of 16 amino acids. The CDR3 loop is CASSQDNRVRTDTQYF.

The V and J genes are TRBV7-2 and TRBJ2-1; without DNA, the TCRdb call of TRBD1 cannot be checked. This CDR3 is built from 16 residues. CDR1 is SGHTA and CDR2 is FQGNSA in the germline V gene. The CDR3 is CASSPGPGLRHNEQFF.

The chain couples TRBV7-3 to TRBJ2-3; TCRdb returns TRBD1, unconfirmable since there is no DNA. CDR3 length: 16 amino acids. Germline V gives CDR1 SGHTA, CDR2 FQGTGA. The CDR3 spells CASSLMGPPGPDTQYF. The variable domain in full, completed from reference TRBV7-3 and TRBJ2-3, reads GAGVSQTPSNKVTEKGKYVELRCDPISGHTALYWYRQSLGQGPEFLIYFQGTGAADDSGLPNDRFFAVRPEGSVSTLKIQRTERGDSAVYLCASSLMGPPGPDTQYFGPGTRLTVL.

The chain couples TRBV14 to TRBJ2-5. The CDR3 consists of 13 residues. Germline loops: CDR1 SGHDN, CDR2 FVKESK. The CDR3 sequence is CASSQNIGETQYF. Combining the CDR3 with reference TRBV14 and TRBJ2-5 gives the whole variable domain EAGVTQFPSHSVIEKGQTVTLRCDPISGHDNLYWYRRVMGKEIKFLLHFVKESKQDESGMPNNRFLAERTGGTYSTLKVQPAELEDSGVYFCASSQNIGETQYFGPGTRLLVL.

CDR3 protein: CAWGGAGGDLENTEAFF. The chain has TRBV30 and TRBJ1-1; TCRdb gives TRBD1 as the D gene, but with no DNA this cannot be confirmed. Germline V gene data show CDR1 as GTSNPN and CDR2 as SVGIG (reference sequence). The CDR3 loop spans 17 amino acids.

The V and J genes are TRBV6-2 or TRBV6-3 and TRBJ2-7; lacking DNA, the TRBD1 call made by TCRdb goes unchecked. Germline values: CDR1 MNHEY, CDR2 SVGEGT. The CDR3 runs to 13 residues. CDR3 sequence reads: CASSIRTVYEQYF.

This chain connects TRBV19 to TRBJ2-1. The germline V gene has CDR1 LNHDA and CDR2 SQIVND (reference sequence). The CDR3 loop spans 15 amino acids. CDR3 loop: CASSIISGSYNEQFF.

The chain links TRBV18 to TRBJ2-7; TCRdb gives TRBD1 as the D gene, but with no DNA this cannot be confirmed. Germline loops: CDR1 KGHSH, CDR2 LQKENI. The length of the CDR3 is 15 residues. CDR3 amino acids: CASSSGTGKGYEQYF.

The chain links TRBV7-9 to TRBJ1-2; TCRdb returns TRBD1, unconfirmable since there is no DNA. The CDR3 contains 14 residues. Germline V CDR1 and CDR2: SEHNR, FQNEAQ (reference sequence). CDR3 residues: CASSSNRDRHGYTF.

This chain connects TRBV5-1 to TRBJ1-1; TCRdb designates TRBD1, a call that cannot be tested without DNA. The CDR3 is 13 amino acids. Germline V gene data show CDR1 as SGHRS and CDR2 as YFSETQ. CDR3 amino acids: CASSKGVNTEAFF.

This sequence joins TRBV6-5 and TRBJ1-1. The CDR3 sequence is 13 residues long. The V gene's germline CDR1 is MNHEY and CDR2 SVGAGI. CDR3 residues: CASRLGKNTEAFF.

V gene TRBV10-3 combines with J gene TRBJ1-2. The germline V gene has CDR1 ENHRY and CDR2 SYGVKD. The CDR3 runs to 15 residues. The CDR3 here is CAISDSGPRNYGYTF.

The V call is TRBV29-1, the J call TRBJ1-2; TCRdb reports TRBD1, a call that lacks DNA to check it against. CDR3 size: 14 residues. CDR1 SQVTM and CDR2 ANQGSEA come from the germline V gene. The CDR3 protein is CSVDSGVLNYGYTF.